This TCR beta chain was recorded in a study of cytomegalovirus exposure and HLA in healthy donors. Primers included in the PCR were 60 Vbeta and 13 Jbeta primers. Sequencing used immunoSEQ multiplex PCR; TCRdb keeps in-frame clones, though not all of them. Of 150,000 to 200,000 clones detected, roughly 81% appear once; the ten largest clones hold about 2.5%. This clone occurred a few times. The CDR3 extends over 15 amino acids. Germline V lookup: CDR1 SGHTS, CDR2 YDEGEE. V dropped 3 bases and J dropped 0 bases, with 7 bases sitting between them. Sequenced input: PBMCs. The chain employs TRBV5-8 and TRBJ2-6; D is perhaps TRBD1 (5 bases). This receptor was taken from a man aged 25-45 years in good health and CMV-seropositive. The CDR3 nucleotides read TGTGCCAGCAGCTCTGACAGCTCTGGGGCCAACGTCCTGACTTTC. As protein: CASSSDSSGANVLTF.